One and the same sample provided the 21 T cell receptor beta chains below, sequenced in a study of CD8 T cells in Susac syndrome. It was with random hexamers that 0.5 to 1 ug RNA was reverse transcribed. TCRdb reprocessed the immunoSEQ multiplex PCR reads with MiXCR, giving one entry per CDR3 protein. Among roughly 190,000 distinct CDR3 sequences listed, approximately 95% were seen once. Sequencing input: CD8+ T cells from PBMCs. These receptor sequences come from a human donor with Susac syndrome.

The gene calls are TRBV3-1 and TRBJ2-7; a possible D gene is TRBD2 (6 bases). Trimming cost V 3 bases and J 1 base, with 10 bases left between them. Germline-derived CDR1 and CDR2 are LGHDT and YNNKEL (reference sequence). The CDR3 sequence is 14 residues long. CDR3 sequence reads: CASSHDGGSYEQYF. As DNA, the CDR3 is TGTGCCAGCAGCCATGACGGGGGTTCCTACGAGCAGTACTTC.

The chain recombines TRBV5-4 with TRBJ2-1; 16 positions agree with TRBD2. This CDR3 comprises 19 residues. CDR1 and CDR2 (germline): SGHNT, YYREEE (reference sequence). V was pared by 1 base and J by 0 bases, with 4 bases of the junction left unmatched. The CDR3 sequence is CASSLMGLAGGPSYNEQFF. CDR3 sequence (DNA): TGTGCCAGCAGCTTGATGGGACTAGCGGGAGGGCCCTCCTACAATGAGCAGTTCTTC.

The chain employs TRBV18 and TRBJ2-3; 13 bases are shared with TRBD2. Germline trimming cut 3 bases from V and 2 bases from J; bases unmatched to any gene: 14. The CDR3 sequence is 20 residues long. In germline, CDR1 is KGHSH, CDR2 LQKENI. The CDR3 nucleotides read TGTGCCAGCTCACCGTACGGCCTAGAGGGACTAGCGGGAACCACAGATACGCAGTATTTT. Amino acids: CASSPYGLEGLAGTTDTQYF.

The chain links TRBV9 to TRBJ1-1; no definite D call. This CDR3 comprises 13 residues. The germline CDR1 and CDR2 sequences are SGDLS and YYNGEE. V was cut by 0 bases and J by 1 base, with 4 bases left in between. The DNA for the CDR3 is TGTGCCAGCAGCGTAGTCCAGAACACTGAAGCTTTCTTT. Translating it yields CASSVVQNTEAFF.

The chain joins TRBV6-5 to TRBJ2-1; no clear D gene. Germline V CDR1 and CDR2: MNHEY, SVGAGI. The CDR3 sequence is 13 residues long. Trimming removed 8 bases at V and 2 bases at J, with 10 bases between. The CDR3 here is CASGKSTYNEQFF. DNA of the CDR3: TGTGCCAGCGGAAAATCAACCTACAATGAGCAGTTCTTC.

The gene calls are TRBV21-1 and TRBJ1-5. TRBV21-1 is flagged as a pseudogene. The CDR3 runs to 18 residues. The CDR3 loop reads CASSKALSVSGLYQPQHF. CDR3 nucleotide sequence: TGTGCCAGCAGCAAAGCGCTTTCGGTCAGCGGGTTGTACCAGCCCCAGCATTTT.

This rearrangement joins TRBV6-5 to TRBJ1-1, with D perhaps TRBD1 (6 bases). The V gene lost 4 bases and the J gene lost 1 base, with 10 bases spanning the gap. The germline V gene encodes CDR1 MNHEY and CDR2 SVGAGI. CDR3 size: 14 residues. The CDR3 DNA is TGTGCCAGCAGTTTATCGGACAGGAACACTGAAGCTTTCTTT. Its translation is CASSLSDRNTEAFF.

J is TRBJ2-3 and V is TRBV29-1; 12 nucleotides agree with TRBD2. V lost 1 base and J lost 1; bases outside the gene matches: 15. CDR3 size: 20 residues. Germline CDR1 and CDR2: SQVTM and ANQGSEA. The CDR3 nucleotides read TGCAGCGTTGAAGTTCTGCCTAGCGGGGGGGCTGGTGGGGGCACAGATACGCAGTATTTT. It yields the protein CSVEVLPSGGAGGGTDTQYF.

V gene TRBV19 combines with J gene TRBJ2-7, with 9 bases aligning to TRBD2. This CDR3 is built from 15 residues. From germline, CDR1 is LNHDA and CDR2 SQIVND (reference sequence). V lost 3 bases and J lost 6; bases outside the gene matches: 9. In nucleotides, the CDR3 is TGTGCCAGTAGTATTGGAGCGGGAGGAATTCGCGAGCAGTACTTC. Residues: CASSIGAGGIREQYF.

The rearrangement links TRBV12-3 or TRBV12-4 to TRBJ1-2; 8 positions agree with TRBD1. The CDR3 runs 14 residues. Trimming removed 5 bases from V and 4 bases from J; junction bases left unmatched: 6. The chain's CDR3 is CASSEPGQAYGYTF. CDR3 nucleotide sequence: TGTGCCAGCAGTGAACCGGGACAGGCCTATGGCTACACCTTC.

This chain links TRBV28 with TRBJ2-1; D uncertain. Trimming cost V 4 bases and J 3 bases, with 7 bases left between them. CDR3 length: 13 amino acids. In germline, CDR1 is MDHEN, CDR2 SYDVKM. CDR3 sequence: CASSSADYNEQFF. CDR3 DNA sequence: TGTGCCAGCAGTTCCGCAGACTACAATGAGCAGTTCTTC.

Written as DNA, the CDR3 is TGCAGTGCTAGATCCCCCGGTCCTCACGGTGGGGCCAACGTCCTGACTTTC. Its translation is CSARSPGPHGGANVLTF. V is TRBV20-1 and J is TRBJ2-6; the D is unclear. In germline, CDR1 is DFQATT, CDR2 SNEGSKA (reference sequence). Trimming took off 2 bases at V and 3 bases at J, with 17 bases between the two ends. CDR3 size: 17 residues.

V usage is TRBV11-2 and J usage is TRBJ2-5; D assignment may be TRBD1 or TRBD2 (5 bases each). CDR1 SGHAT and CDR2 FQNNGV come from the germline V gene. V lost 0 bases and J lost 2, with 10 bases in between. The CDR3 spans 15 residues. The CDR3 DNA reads TGTGCCAGCAGCTTAGATCGGGACGGACAAGAGACCCAGTACTTC. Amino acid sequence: CASSLDRDGQETQYF.

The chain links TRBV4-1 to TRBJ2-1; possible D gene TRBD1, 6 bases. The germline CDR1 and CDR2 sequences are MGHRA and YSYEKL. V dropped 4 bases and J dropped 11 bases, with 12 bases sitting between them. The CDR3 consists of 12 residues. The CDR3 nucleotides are TGCGCCAGCAGCCCTACAGGGTCCAAGCAGTTCTTC. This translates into CASSPTGSKQFF.

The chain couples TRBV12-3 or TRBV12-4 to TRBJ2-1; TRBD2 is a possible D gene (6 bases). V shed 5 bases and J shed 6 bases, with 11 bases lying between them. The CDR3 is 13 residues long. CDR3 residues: CASSQTSSNEQFF. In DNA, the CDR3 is TGTGCCAGCAGTCAAACTAGCTCCAATGAGCAGTTCTTC.

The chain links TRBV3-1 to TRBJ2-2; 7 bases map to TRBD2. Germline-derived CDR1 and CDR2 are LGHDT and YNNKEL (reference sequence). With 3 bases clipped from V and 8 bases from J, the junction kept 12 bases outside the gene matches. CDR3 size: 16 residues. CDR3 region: CASSHSPGLLGGELFF. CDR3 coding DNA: TGTGCCAGCAGCCACTCCCCGGGACTACTCGGAGGGGAGCTGTTTTTT.

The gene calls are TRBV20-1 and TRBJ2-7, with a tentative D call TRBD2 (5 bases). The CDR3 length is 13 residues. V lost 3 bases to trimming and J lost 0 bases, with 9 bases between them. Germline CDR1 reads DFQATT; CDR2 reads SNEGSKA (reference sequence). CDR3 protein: CSASGISSYEQYF. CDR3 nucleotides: TGCAGTGCTAGCGGGATAAGCTCCTACGAGCAGTACTTC.

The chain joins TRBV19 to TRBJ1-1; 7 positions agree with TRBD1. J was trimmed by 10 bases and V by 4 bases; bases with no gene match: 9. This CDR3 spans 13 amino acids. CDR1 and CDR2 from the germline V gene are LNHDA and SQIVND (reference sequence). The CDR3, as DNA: TGTGCCAGTAGTACCCTCGACAGGGTTGGAGCTTTCTTT. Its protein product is CASSTLDRVGAFF.

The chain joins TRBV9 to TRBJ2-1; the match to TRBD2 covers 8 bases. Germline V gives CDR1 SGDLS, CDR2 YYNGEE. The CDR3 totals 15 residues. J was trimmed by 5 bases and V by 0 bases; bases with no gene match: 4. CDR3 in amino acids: CASSVAGTRNNEQFF. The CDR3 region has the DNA TGTGCCAGCAGCGTAGCCGGGACTAGGAACAATGAGCAGTTCTTC. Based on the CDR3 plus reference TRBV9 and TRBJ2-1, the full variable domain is DSGVTQTPKHLITATGQRVTLRCSPRSGDLSVYWYQQSLDQGLQFLIQYYNGEERAKGNILERFSAQQFPDLHSELNLSSLELGDSALYFCASSVAGTRNNEQFFGPGTRLTVL.

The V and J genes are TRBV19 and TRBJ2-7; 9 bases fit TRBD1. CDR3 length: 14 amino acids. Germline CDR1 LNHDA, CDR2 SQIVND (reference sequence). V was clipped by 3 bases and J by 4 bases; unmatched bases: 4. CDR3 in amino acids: CASSIGQGLYEQYF. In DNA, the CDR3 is TGTGCCAGTAGTATCGGACAGGGGTTGTACGAGCAGTACTTC.

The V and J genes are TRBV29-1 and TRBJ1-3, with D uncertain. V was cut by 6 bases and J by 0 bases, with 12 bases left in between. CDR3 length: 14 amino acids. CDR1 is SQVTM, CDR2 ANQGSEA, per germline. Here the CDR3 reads CSVQLLYSGNTIYF. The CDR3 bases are TGCAGCGTCCAATTATTATACTCTGGAAACACCATATATTTT.